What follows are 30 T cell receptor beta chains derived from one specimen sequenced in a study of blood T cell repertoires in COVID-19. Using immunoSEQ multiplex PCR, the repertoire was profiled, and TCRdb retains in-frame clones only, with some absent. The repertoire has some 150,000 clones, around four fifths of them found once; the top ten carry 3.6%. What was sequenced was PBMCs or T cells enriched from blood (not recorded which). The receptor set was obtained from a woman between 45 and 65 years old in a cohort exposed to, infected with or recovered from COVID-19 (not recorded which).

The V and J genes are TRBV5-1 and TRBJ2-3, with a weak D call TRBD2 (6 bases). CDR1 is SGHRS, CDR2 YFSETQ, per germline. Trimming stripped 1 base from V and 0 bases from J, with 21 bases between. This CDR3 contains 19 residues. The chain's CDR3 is CASSLIVGGTLISTDTQYF. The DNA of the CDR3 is TGCGCCAGCAGCTTGATCGTGGGAGGAACTTTAATTAGCACAGATACGCAGTATTTT.

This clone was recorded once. In DNA, the CDR3 is TGTGCCAGCAGCCAAGATAGCGGGTACTACAATGAGCAGTTCTTC. Protein sequence: CASSQDSGYYNEQFF. The gene calls are TRBV3-1 (or the pseudogene TRBV3-2) and TRBJ2-1; TRBD2 aligns across 7 bases. J gave up 3 bases and V 0 bases, and 2 bases lay outside the gene matches. The V gene's germline CDR1 is LGHDT and CDR2 YNNKEL (reference sequence). The CDR3 runs 15 residues.

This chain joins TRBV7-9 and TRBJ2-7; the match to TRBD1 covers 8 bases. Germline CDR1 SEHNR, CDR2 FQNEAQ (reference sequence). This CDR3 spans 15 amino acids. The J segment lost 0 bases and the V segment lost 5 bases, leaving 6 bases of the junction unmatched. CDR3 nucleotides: TGTGCCAGCAGCCCGATTGGACAGGGCTCCTACGAGCAGTACTTC. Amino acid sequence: CASSPIGQGSYEQYF.

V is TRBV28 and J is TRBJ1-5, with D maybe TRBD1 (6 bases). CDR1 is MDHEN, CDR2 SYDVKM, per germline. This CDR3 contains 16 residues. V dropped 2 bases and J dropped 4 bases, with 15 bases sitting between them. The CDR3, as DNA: TGTGCCAGCAGTTTAGGTCGGGACACCTCAAATCAGCCCCAGCATTTT. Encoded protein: CASSLGRDTSNQPQHF.

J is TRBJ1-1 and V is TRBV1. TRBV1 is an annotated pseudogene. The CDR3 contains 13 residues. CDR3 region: CTSSQVRETEAFF. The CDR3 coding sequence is TGCACCAGCAGCCAAGTACGGGAAACTGAAGCTTTCTTT.

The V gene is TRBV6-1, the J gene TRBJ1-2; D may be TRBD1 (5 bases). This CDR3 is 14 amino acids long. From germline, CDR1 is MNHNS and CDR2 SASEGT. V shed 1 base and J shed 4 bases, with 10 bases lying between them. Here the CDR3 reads CASSEGSGGYGYTF. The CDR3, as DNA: TGTGCCAGCAGTGAAGGTTCGGGGGGCTATGGCTACACCTTC.

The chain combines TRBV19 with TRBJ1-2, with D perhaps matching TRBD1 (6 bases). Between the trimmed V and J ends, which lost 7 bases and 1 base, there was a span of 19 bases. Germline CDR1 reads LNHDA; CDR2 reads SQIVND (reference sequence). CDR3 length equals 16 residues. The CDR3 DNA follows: TGTGCCAGTACCAAAGCCCCCCCAGGGGATAACTATGGCTACACCTTC. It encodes CASTKAPPGDNYGYTF.

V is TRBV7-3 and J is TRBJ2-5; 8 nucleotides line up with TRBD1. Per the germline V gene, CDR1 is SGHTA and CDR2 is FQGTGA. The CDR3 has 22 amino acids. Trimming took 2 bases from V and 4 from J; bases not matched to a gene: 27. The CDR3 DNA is TGTGCCAGCAGCTTATTTCCCCAGCAGGGGGCGGTTCTATTTGTCTACCTAGAGACCCAGTACTTC. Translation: CASSLFPQQGAVLFVYLETQYF.

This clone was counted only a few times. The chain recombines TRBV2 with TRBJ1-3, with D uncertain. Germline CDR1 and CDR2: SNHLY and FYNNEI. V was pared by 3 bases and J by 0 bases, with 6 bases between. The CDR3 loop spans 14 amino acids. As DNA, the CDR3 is TGTGCCAGCAGTGAGAACTTCTCTGGAAACACCATATATTTT. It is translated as CASSENFSGNTIYF.

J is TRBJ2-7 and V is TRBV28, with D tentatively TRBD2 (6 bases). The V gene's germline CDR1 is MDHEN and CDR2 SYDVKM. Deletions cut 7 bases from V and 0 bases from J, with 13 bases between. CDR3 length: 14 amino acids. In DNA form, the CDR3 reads TGTGCCAGCATTCAGGAGGGCAGCTCCTACGAGCAGTACTTC. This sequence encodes CASIQEGSSYEQYF.

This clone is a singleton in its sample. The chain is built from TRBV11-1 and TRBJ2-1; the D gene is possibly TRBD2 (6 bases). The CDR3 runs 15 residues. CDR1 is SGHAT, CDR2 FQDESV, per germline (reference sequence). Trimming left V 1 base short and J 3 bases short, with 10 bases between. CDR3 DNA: TGTGCCAGCAGCTTAGTGGGGGGTTTCTACAATGAGCAGTTCTTC. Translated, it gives CASSLVGGFYNEQFF.

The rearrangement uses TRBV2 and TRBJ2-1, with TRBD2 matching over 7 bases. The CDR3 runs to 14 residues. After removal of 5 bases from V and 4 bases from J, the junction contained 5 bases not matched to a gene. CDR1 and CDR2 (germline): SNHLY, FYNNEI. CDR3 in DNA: TGTGCCAGCAGTTCTCTAGCGGAGTACAATGAGCAGTTCTTC. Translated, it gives CASSSLAEYNEQFF.

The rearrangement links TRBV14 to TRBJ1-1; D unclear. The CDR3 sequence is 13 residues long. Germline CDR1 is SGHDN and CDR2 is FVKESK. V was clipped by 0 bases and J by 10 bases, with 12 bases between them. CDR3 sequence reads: CASSQDRGAGAFF. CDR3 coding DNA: TGTGCCAGCAGCCAAGATCGAGGAGCCGGAGCTTTCTTT.

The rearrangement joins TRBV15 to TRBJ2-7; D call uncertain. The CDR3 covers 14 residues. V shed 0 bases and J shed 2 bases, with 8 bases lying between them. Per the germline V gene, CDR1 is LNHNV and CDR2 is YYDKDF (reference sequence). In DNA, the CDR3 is TGTGCCACCAGCAGAGACCCAGGTACCTACGAGCAGTACTTC. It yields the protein CATSRDPGTYEQYF.

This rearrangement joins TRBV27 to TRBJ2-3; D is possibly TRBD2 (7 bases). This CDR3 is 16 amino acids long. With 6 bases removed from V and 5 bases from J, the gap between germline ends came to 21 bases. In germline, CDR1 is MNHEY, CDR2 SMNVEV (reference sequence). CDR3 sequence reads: CASRSPQGGEVDTQYF. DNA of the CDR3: TGTGCCAGCAGAAGCCCGCAAGGGGGGGAGGTAGATACGCAGTATTTT.

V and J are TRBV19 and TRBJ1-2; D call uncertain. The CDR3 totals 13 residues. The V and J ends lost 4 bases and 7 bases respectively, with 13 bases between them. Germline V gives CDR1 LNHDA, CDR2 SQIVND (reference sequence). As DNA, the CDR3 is TGTGCCAGTAGTAGCGAGAGTCCGGGTGGCTACACCTTC. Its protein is CASSSESPGGYTF.

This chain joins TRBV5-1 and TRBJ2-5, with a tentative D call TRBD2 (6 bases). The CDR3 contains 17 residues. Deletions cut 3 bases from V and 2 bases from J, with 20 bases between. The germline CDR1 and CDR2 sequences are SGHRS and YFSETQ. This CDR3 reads CASSSVGGVSVQETQYF. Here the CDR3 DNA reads TGCGCCAGCAGCTCCGTGGGGGGTGTTAGCGTTCAAGAGACCCAGTACTTC.

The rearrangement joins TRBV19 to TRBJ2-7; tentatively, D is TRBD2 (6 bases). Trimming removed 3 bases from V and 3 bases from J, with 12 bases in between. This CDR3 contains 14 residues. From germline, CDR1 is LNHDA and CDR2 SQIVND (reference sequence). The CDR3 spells CASSIYGGVYEQYF. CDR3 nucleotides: TGTGCCAGTAGTATCTATGGAGGGGTCTACGAGCAGTACTTC. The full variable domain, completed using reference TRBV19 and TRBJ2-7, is DGGITQSPKYLFRKEGQNVTLSCEQNLNHDAMYWYRQDPGQGLRLIYYSQIVNDFQKGDIAEGYSVSREKKESFPLTVTSAQKNPTAFYLCASSIYGGVYEQYFGPGTRLTVT.

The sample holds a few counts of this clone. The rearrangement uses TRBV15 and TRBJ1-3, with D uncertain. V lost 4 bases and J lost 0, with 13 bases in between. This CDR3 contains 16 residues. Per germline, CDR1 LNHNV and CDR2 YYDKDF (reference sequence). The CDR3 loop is CATSKAYGSSGNTIYF. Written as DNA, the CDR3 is TGTGCCACCAGCAAGGCCTATGGGAGCTCTGGAAACACCATATATTTT.

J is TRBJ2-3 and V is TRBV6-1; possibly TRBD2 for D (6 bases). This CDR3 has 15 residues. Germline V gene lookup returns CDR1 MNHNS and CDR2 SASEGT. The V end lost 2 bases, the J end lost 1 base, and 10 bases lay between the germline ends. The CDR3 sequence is CASSEYGGRTDTQYF. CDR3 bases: TGTGCCAGCAGTGAATACGGGGGACGCACAGATACGCAGTATTTT.

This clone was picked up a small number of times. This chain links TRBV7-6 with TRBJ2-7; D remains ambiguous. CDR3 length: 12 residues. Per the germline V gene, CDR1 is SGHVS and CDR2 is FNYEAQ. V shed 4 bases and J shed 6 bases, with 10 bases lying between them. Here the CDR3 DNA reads TGTGCCAGCAGCTGGATCGGCGGCGAGCAGTACTTC. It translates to CASSWIGGEQYF. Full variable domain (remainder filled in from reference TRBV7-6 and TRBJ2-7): GAGVSQSPRYKVTKRGQDVALRCDPISGHVSLYWYRQALGQGPEFLTYFNYEAQQDKSGLPNDRFSAERPEGSISTLTIQRTEQRDSAMYRCASSWIGGEQYFGPGTRLTVT.

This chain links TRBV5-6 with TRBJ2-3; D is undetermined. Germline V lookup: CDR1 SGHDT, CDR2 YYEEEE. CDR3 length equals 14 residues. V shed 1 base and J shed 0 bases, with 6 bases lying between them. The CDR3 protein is CASSLNPSTDTQYF. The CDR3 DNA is TGTGCCAGCAGCTTGAATCCAAGCACAGATACGCAGTATTTT.

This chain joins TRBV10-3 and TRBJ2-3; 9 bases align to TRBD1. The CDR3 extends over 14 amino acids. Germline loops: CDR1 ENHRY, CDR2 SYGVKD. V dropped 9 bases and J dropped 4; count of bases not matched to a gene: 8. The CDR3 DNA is TGTGCCATAGGGACAGGGAAGGAAGCAGATACGCAGTATTTT. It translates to CAIGTGKEADTQYF.

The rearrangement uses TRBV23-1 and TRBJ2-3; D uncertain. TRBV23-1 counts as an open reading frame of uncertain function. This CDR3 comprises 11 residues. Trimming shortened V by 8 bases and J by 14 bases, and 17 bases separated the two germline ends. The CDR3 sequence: CASQSGARWYF. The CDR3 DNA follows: TGCGCCAGCCAGTCGGGTGCTAGGTGGTATTTT.

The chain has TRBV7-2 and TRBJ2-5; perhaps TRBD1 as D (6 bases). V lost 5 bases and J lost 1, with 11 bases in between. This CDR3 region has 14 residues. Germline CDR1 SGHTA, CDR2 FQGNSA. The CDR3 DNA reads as TGTGCCAGCAGCCGCGCAGGGGCCCAAGAGACCCAGTACTTC. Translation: CASSRAGAQETQYF.

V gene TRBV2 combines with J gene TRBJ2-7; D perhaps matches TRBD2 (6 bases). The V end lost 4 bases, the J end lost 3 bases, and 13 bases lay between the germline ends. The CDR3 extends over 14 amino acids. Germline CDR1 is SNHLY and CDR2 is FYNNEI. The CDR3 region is CASSVRVGGYEQYF. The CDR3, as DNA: TGTGCCAGCAGTGTAAGGGTCGGGGGCTACGAGCAGTACTTC.

The CDR3 sequence is CASSSTSQSQYF. DNA of the CDR3: TGTGCCAGCAGTTCTACTAGCCAATCCCAGTACTTC. This chain links TRBV27 with TRBJ2-7, with D possibly matching TRBD2 (6 bases). Trimming pared 4 bases from V and 10 bases from J, leaving 14 bases between. The CDR3 contains 12 residues. Per the germline V gene, CDR1 is MNHEY and CDR2 is SMNVEV (reference sequence).

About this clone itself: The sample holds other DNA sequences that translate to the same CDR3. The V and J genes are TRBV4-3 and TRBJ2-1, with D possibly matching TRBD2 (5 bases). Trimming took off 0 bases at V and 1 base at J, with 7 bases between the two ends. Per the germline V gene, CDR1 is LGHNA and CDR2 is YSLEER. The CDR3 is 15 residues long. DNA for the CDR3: TGCGCCAGCAGCCAAGAGAGCGGTTCCTACAATGAGCAGTTCTTC. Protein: CASSQESGSYNEQFF.

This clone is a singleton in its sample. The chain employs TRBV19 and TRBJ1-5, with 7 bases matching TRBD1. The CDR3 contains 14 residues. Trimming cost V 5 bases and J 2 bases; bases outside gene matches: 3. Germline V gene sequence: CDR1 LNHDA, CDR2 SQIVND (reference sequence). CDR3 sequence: CASSDRVGNQPQHF. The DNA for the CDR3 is TGTGCCAGTAGTGACAGGGTAGGCAATCAGCCCCAGCATTTT.

The CDR3 sequence: CASSGRTGYTEAFF. CDR3 nucleotide sequence: TGTGCCAGTAGTGGAAGGACAGGGTATACTGAAGCTTTCTTT. V is TRBV19 and J is TRBJ1-1; 8 bases fit TRBD1. Trimming cost V 5 bases and J 5 bases; bases outside gene matches: 7. Germline lookup yields CDR1 LNHDA and CDR2 SQIVND (reference sequence). The CDR3 consists of 14 residues.